The next 20 T cell receptor beta chains were all read from a single sample in a study of glioma-infiltrating T cells after dendritic cell vaccination. The data were produced by immunoSEQ multiplex PCR, yet TCRdb's version contains in-frame clones alone and is incomplete. Among about 90,000 clones, roughly four fifths were seen once, and the ten largest hold 6% to 7.5%. The time point denotes: after dendritic cell vaccination, including at tumor progression/relapse. Sequencing was performed on blood, taken after dendritic cell vaccination. Source of these receptors: a human donor with glioblastoma.

This clone was seen a handful of times. This rearrangement joins TRBV2 to TRBJ1-6; D possibly corresponds to TRBD1 (5 bases). Trimming left V 7 bases short and J 5 bases short, with 9 bases between. The CDR3 totals 13 residues. CDR1 and CDR2 from the germline V gene are SNHLY and FYNNEI. For the CDR3, the DNA is TGTGCCAGCAAGGACACGCATAATTCACCCCTCCACTTT. Translating it yields CASKDTHNSPLHF.

The chain is built from TRBV11-2 and TRBJ1-6; the D gene is possibly TRBD1 (5 bases). Germline CDR1 and CDR2: SGHAT and FQNNGV. V was shortened by 6 bases and J by 7 bases, with 16 bases between the two germline ends. The CDR3 totals 15 residues. The CDR3 bases are TGTGCCAGCAGGCTCCCGGGACTGAAGAATTCACCCCTCCACTTT. Translated, it gives CASRLPGLKNSPLHF. Full variable domain (missing parts from reference TRBV11-2 and TRBJ1-6): EAGVAQSPRYKIIEKRQSVAFWCNPISGHATLYWYQQILGQGPKLLIQFQNNGVVDDSQLPKDRFSAERLKGVDSTLKIQPAKLEDSAVYLCASRLPGLKNSPLHFGNGTRLTVT.

The chain recombines TRBV30 with TRBJ1-1; 8 nucleotides align to TRBD1. This CDR3 contains 16 residues. Germline V gene data show CDR1 as GTSNPN and CDR2 as SVGIG (reference sequence). The J segment lost 7 bases and the V segment lost 1 base, leaving 14 bases of the junction unmatched. The CDR3 sequence is CAWSGQGAPLKDEAFF. The CDR3 region has the DNA TGTGCCTGGAGTGGTCAGGGGGCCCCCCTAAAGGATGAAGCTTTCTTT.

This chain joins TRBV5-1 and TRBJ2-5; 12 bases are shared with TRBD2. This CDR3 has 16 amino acids. Germline assignment: CDR1 SGHRS and CDR2 YFSETQ. The V and J ends lost 1 base and 1 base, in that order; junction bases with no gene match: 2. CDR3 sequence: CASSLTSGGPQETQYF. CDR3 in DNA: TGCGCCAGCAGCTTGACTAGCGGGGGGCCCCAAGAGACCCAGTACTTC.

The CDR3 DNA sequence: TGTGCCAGCAGTCGACAGCCCGACGGCTCTGGGGCCAACGTCCTGACTTTC. Its protein product is CASSRQPDGSGANVLTF. The V and J genes are TRBV6-4 and TRBJ2-6; the D gene is possibly TRBD1 (5 bases). Trimming cost V 5 bases and J 0 bases, with 14 bases left between them. The CDR3 extends over 17 amino acids. Germline V gene lookup returns CDR1 MRHNA and CDR2 SNTAGT.

The chain joins TRBV4-1 to TRBJ2-4; 8 nucleotides align to TRBD1. This CDR3 region has 17 residues. After removal of 0 bases from V and 3 bases from J, the junction contained 7 bases not matched to a gene. Looked up from germline, CDR1 is MGHRA and CDR2 is YSYEKL. CDR3 protein: CASSQDKETGVKNIQYF. The CDR3 DNA reads TGCGCCAGCAGCCAAGATAAGGAGACAGGGGTCAAAAACATTCAGTACTTC.

The V gene is TRBV7-2, the J gene TRBJ1-2, with 8 positions matching TRBD1. The CDR3 spans 13 residues. Germline V gives CDR1 SGHTA, CDR2 FQGNSA. J gave up 8 bases and V 4 bases, and 6 bases lay outside the gene matches. Here the CDR3 reads CASSYRGGLGYTF. The CDR3 DNA is TGTGCCAGCAGCTACAGGGGGGGGCTGGGCTACACCTTC.

This chain uses TRBV7-2 with TRBJ2-1, with TRBD2 matching over 7 bases. Germline CDR1 SGHTA, CDR2 FQGNSA. With 0 bases clipped from V and 4 bases from J, the junction kept 3 bases outside the gene matches. This CDR3 is 15 amino acids long. In DNA form, the CDR3 reads TGTGCCAGCAGCTTAGCTAGCGGGTTATACAATGAGCAGTTCTTC. Its translation is CASSLASGLYNEQFF.

This clone has just a few counts. This chain joins TRBV27 and TRBJ1-4, with D tentatively TRBD1 (5 bases). The CDR3 spans 16 residues. The V gene's germline CDR1 is MNHEY and CDR2 SMNVEV (reference sequence). Trimming stripped 6 bases from V and 4 bases from J, with 18 bases between. CDR3 DNA: TGTGCCAGCAGACCCTCCTGGGGGGAGTTTAATGAAAAACTGTTTTTT. It translates to CASRPSWGEFNEKLFF.

This chain connects TRBV7-2 to TRBJ2-7, with 8 nucleotides matching TRBD2. Looked up from germline, CDR1 is SGHTA and CDR2 is FQGNSA. V shed 10 bases and J 13 bases; nucleotides not matched to a gene: 18. This CDR3 spans 13 amino acids. Here the CDR3 DNA reads TGTGCCACCTCCCAAGGCGGGGGGACGATCGAATACTTC. It encodes CATSQGGGTIEYF.

V usage is TRBV19 and J usage is TRBJ1-1; D is unresolved. This CDR3 contains 11 residues. In germline, CDR1 is LNHDA, CDR2 SQIVND (reference sequence). The germline V and J ends were trimmed by 3 bases and 7 bases, with 6 bases remaining between them. CDR3 residues: CASSIRVEAFF. CDR3 nucleotides: TGTGCCAGTAGTATCCGTGTTGAAGCTTTCTTT.

This clone turned up a few times. The rearrangement uses TRBV6-1 and TRBJ1-2; 9 positions agree with TRBD1. V lost 8 bases and J lost 8; bases outside the gene matches: 9. The CDR3 has 13 amino acids. Germline-derived CDR1 and CDR2 are MNHNS and SASEGT. CDR3 protein: CASGQGSLGGYTF. Here the CDR3 DNA reads TGTGCCAGCGGACAGGGGTCCTTGGGCGGCTACACCTTC.

The chain is built from TRBV4-2 and TRBJ2-7; 12 nucleotides line up with TRBD2. The trim removed 3 bases at V and 4 bases at J, leaving 4 bases unmatched. There are 15 residues in the CDR3. CDR1 is LGHNA and CDR2 is YNFKEQ in the germline V gene. Written as DNA, the CDR3 is TGTGCCAGCAGCCAGAAGACTAGCGGGGGATACGAGCAGTACTTC. Its protein is CASSQKTSGGYEQYF.

The genes are TRBV7-2 and TRBJ1-3; D not resolved. Trimming removed 2 bases from V and 4 bases from J, with 6 bases in between. Germline V gene lookup returns CDR1 SGHTA and CDR2 FQGNSA. The CDR3 runs to 13 residues. CDR3 sequence: CASSLTRGNTIYF. The CDR3, as DNA: TGTGCCAGCAGCTTAACCCGGGGAAACACCATATATTTT.

V gene TRBV5-1 combines with J gene TRBJ2-3; D gene uncertain. The CDR3 loop spans 12 amino acids. The V end lost 4 bases, the J end lost 3 bases, and 6 bases lay between the germline ends. CDR1 is SGHRS and CDR2 is YFSETQ in the germline V gene. The CDR3 sequence: CASSMTTDTQYF. The CDR3 bases are TGCGCCAGCAGCATGACAACAGATACGCAGTATTTT.

This chain joins TRBV5-8 and TRBJ1-1; 7 positions agree with TRBD1. With 0 bases clipped from V and 1 base from J, the junction kept 3 bases outside the gene matches. Germline CDR1 SGHTS, CDR2 YDEGEE. The CDR3 has 15 residues. The CDR3 region is CASSLVRTGNTEAFF. The DNA of the CDR3 is TGTGCCAGCAGCTTGGTCAGGACAGGGAACACTGAAGCTTTCTTT.

The chain employs TRBV4-2 and TRBJ2-3, with TRBD2 as a possible D gene (5 bases). Per the germline V gene, CDR1 is LGHNA and CDR2 is YNFKEQ. The CDR3 covers 16 residues. The germline V and J ends were trimmed by 6 bases and 4 bases, with 20 bases remaining between them. The CDR3 nucleotides read TGTGCCAGCAGGGACCTCTCGGGAAAGCTAGCAGATACGCAGTATTTT. Its translation: CASRDLSGKLADTQYF.

This chain links TRBV5-8 with TRBJ2-7, with D maybe TRBD1 (6 bases). The ends were cut back, 4 bases at V and 3 bases at J, with 14 bases in the middle. This CDR3 is 14 amino acids long. In germline, CDR1 is SGHTS, CDR2 YDEGEE. The CDR3 is CASSLRGSRYEQYF. CDR3 bases: TGTGCCAGCAGCCTCAGGGGCTCCCGCTACGAGCAGTACTTC.

The chain is built from TRBV10-3 and TRBJ1-1; 9 bases are shared with TRBD1. The CDR3 spans 16 residues. Germline V gene data show CDR1 as ENHRY and CDR2 as SYGVKD. Trimming at V came to 4 bases and at J to 3 bases, leaving 9 bases not matched to a gene. Written as DNA, the CDR3 is TGTGCCATCAGTGGGGGGACAGGGAGAGCGGACACTGAAGCTTTCTTT. This codes for CAISGGTGRADTEAFF.

This chain joins TRBV5-4 and TRBJ1-1; TRBD1 matches 11 bases. The CDR3 spans 15 residues. Per the germline V gene, CDR1 is SGHNT and CDR2 is YYREEE (reference sequence). V lost 4 bases to trimming and J lost 4 bases; unmatched junction nucleotides: 6. The CDR3 DNA is TGTGCCAGCAGCCCGGACAGGGGGCGTACCACTGAAGCTTTCTTT. Its protein is CASSPDRGRTTEAFF. Looking up the rest from reference TRBV5-4 and TRBJ1-1 gives the full variable domain: ETGVTQSPTHLIKTRGQQVTLRCSSQSGHNTVSWYQQALGQGPQFIFQYYREEENGRGNFPPRFSGLQFPNYSSELNVNALELDDSALYLCASSPDRGRTTEAFFGQGTRLTVV.